This T cell receptor (beta chain) stems from a study of T cells in Graves' hyperthyroidism and ophthalmopathy. Whole-study results and caveats: Using 13 V-J features, a model discriminated ophthalmopathy from stable hyperthyroidism.

The CDR3 has 16 residues. J gave up 2 bases and V 2 bases, and 8 bases lay outside the gene matches. From germline, CDR1 is GTSNPN and CDR2 SVGIG (reference sequence). The source material, RNA transcripts, was used to amplify TCR beta CDR3 regions. First-round RT-PCR targeting the TCR CDR3 was performed with the HTBI primer set. MiXCR, applied by TCRdb to the multiplex PCR reads, yields one record per CDR3 protein. The table includes around 520,000 distinct CDR3 sequences, roughly 25% detected once. In the case of this clonotype: The target antigen is unknown.

This chain joins TRBV30 and TRBJ2-3, with TRBD2 matching over 9 bases. Sequencing used blood. The receptor was derived from a woman aged 25 to 39 with Graves' ophthalmopathy. The CDR3: CAWSRRLAGFTDTQYF. The DNA for the CDR3 is TGTGCCTGGAGTAGGCGTCTAGCGGGGTTCACAGATACGCAGTATTTT.